The 27 T cell receptor beta chains below come from one sample, sequenced in a study of blood T cell repertoires in COVID-19. The assay was immunoSEQ multiplex PCR, and TCRdb's table has in-frame clones only and misses some. The sample consists of about 220,000 clones, over 80% of them appearing once. Material: peripheral blood. These receptors originate from a human donor in a cohort sampled during active COVID-19.

This clone has just one count. The chain employs TRBV27 and TRBJ1-2; possible D gene TRBD1, 6 bases. This CDR3 region has 15 residues. Germline V gene sequence: CDR1 MNHEY, CDR2 SMNVEV (reference sequence). Trimming pared 4 bases from V and 8 bases from J, leaving 20 bases between. The DNA of the CDR3 is TGTGCCAGCAGTTCAGGGGTTGGAGGTTTGGGCGGCTACACCTTC. The encoded protein is CASSSGVGGLGGYTF.

The chain joins TRBV6-1 to TRBJ1-1, with TRBD1 matching 7 bases. CDR3 length: 19 residues. CDR1 is MNHNS, CDR2 SASEGT, per germline. V was pared by 0 bases and J by 1 base, with 14 bases of the junction left unmatched. The CDR3 reads CASSEALDREAWGNTEAFF. Here the CDR3 DNA reads TGTGCCAGCAGTGAAGCGCTCGACAGGGAGGCGTGGGGGAACACTGAAGCTTTCTTT.

The sample holds a few counts of this clone. In nucleotides, the CDR3 is TGCGCCAGCAGCCAAGATCCGAGCAATCAGCCCCAGCATTTT. Encoded protein: CASSQDPSNQPQHF. The chain has TRBV4-1 and TRBJ1-5; D unclear. The germline gives CDR1 MGHRA, CDR2 YSYEKL. This CDR3 spans 14 amino acids. Trimming stripped 0 bases from V and 1 base from J, with 4 bases between.

The chain joins TRBV7-3 to TRBJ1-2; 8 bases line up with TRBD1. CDR3 length: 14 residues. Germline CDR1 SGHTA, CDR2 FQGTGA. J lost 7 bases, V lost 3 bases, and 7 bases had no gene match. The CDR3 protein is CASSFSRGRVGYTF. The CDR3 DNA sequence: TGTGCCAGCAGCTTCTCCAGGGGGCGAGTTGGCTACACCTTC.

The V and J genes are TRBV18 and TRBJ2-1; the D gene is possibly TRBD1 (5 bases). V lost 0 bases, J lost 5 bases, and 8 bases lay in between. The CDR3 has 14 amino acids. The germline CDR1 and CDR2 sequences are KGHSH and LQKENI. The CDR3 loop reads CASSPPGQDNEQFF. The CDR3 nucleotides are TGTGCCAGCTCACCACCGGGGCAGGACAATGAGCAGTTCTTC.

The chain is built from TRBV30 and TRBJ1-2; D gene ambiguous. The CDR3 totals 13 residues. Per germline, CDR1 GTSNPN and CDR2 SVGIG (reference sequence). V dropped 0 bases and J dropped 8 bases, with 13 bases sitting between them. Here the CDR3 reads CAWSVHGIGGYTF. CDR3 DNA: TGTGCCTGGAGTGTACACGGGATCGGGGGCTACACCTTC.

V and J are TRBV7-3 and TRBJ2-6; D uncertain. This CDR3 comprises 16 residues. CDR1 SGHTA and CDR2 FQGTGA come from the germline V gene. Trimming pared 0 bases from V and 1 base from J, leaving 7 bases between. This CDR3 reads CASSLTALSGANVLTF. CDR3 coding DNA: TGTGCCAGCAGCTTAACCGCTCTATCTGGGGCCAACGTCCTGACTTTC.

This chain joins TRBV6-1 and TRBJ2-7; D perhaps matches TRBD1 (5 bases). CDR3 length: 13 amino acids. Germline-derived CDR1 and CDR2 are MNHNS and SASEGT. The ends were cut back, 1 base at V and 3 bases at J, with 7 bases in the middle. The chain's CDR3 is CASSEGQFYEQYF. CDR3 nucleotides: TGTGCCAGCAGTGAAGGACAGTTCTACGAGCAGTACTTC.

The chain's CDR3 is CASSQQEGLREKLFF. For the CDR3, the DNA is TGCGCCAGCAGCCAACAGGAGGGGTTAAGGGAAAAACTGTTTTTT. V is TRBV4-3 and J is TRBJ1-4; D is perhaps TRBD1 (5 bases). V shed 2 bases and J shed 8 bases, with 15 bases lying between them. The CDR3 totals 15 residues. From germline, CDR1 is LGHNA and CDR2 YSLEER.

The chain links TRBV24-1 to TRBJ1-2; 9 bases line up with TRBD1. The CDR3 contains 14 residues. V shed 5 bases, J shed 6 bases, and the junction held 6 bases outside the gene matches. Germline V CDR1 and CDR2: KGHDR, SFDVKD. The CDR3: CATSASDRGNGYTF. The DNA of the CDR3 is TGTGCCACCAGTGCCTCGGACAGGGGTAATGGCTACACCTTC.

The genes are TRBV5-4 and TRBJ2-5; 9 nucleotides match TRBD2. Trimming cost V 0 bases and J 4 bases; bases outside gene matches: 4. This CDR3 is 15 amino acids long. The germline CDR1 and CDR2 sequences are SGHNT and YYREEE (reference sequence). The CDR3 DNA reads TGTGCCAGCAGCTTGGCAGCGGGAGGTGGAGAGACCCAGTACTTC. Protein product: CASSLAAGGGETQYF.

This chain joins TRBV24-1 and TRBJ2-1; TRBD2 matches 11 bases. The length of the CDR3 is 16 residues. CDR1 KGHDR and CDR2 SFDVKD come from the germline V gene. V shed 4 bases, J shed 5 bases, and the junction held 6 bases outside the gene matches. The CDR3 spells CATSDQTSGIHNEQFF. The CDR3 DNA reads as TGTGCCACCAGTGACCAGACTAGCGGGATCCACAATGAGCAGTTCTTC.

The V gene is TRBV25-1, the J gene TRBJ2-2; the match to TRBD2 covers 9 bases. With 0 bases clipped from V and 7 bases from J, the junction kept 3 bases outside the gene matches. Germline-derived CDR1 and CDR2 are MGHDK and SYGVNS. This CDR3 region has 15 residues. CDR3 protein: CASSEYGLANGELFF. In DNA, the CDR3 is TGTGCCAGCAGTGAATACGGACTAGCGAACGGGGAGCTGTTTTTT.

The chain recombines TRBV19 with TRBJ1-3; TRBD1 aligns across 9 bases. With V trimmed by 7 bases and J by 0 bases, 16 bases remained unmatched. Germline V lookup: CDR1 LNHDA, CDR2 SQIVND (reference sequence). CDR3 length: 19 residues. The CDR3 DNA reads as TGTGCCAGTACCTTATTAAGTGGACAGGGGCCTTCCTCTGGAAACACCATATATTTT. Its protein is CASTLLSGQGPSSGNTIYF.

The gene calls are TRBV9 and TRBJ1-2; 8 bases agree with TRBD1. J lost 4 bases, V lost 4 bases, and 9 bases had no gene match. This CDR3 region has 15 residues. Per germline, CDR1 SGDLS and CDR2 YYNGEE. The CDR3 DNA is TGTGCCAGCAGCCTTAGGACAGGGATGGCCTATGGCTACACCTTC. Translation: CASSLRTGMAYGYTF. Combining the CDR3 with reference TRBV9 and TRBJ1-2 gives the whole variable domain DSGVTQTPKHLITATGQRVTLRCSPRSGDLSVYWYQQSLDQGLQFLIQYYNGEERAKGNILERFSAQQFPDLHSELNLSSLELGDSALYFCASSLRTGMAYGYTFGSGTRLTVV.

This sequence joins TRBV28 and TRBJ2-1; D is undetermined. Germline CDR1 is MDHEN and CDR2 is SYDVKM. This CDR3 contains 12 residues. V shed 10 bases and J shed 7 bases, with 14 bases lying between them. The CDR3 here is CATTRVRNEQFF. CDR3 nucleotides: TGTGCCACAACCCGGGTACGGAATGAGCAGTTCTTC. Complete variable domain (other parts from reference TRBV28 and TRBJ2-1): DVKVTQSSRYLVKRTGEKVFLECVQDMDHENMFWYRQDPGLGLRLIYFSYDVKMKEKGDIPEGYSVSREKKERFSLILESASTNQTSMYLCATTRVRNEQFFGPGTRLTVL.

The sample holds one count of this clone. The V gene is TRBV28, the J gene TRBJ1-6, with D possibly TRBD1 on 5 matching bases. V dropped 3 bases and J dropped 7 bases, with 10 bases sitting between them. This CDR3 has 14 amino acids. Germline V gene sequence: CDR1 MDHEN, CDR2 SYDVKM. The CDR3 DNA reads as TGTGCCAGCAGTTTTCCGCAGGGCAATTCACCCCTCCACTTT. It specifies CASSFPQGNSPLHF.

This chain connects TRBV27 to TRBJ1-1, with 10 bases matching TRBD1. J gave up 4 bases and V 5 bases, and 10 bases lay outside the gene matches. The CDR3 sequence is 16 residues long. The germline V gene has CDR1 MNHEY and CDR2 SMNVEV (reference sequence). The CDR3 is CASSRRQGARSTEAFF. The CDR3 DNA follows: TGTGCCAGCAGTCGCCGACAGGGGGCGCGGAGCACTGAAGCTTTCTTT.

The chain carries TRBV18 and TRBJ1-5, with TRBD1 matching over 7 bases. Trimming cost V 5 bases and J 0 bases; bases outside gene matches: 4. Germline V gene data show CDR1 as KGHSH and CDR2 as LQKENI. This CDR3 is built from 15 residues. CDR3 loop: CASSSTGNSNQPQHF. For the CDR3, the DNA is TGTGCCAGCTCATCGACAGGGAATAGCAATCAGCCCCAGCATTTT.

The CDR3: CASSLDPQGQGYGYTF. CDR3 nucleotide sequence: TGTGCCAGCAGCTTAGATCCGCAGGGCCAGGGGTATGGCTACACCTTC. This rearrangement joins TRBV11-2 to TRBJ1-2; TRBD1 is a possible D gene (6 bases). Trimming stripped 0 bases from V and 5 bases from J, with 16 bases between. The CDR3 spans 16 residues. The germline V gene encodes CDR1 SGHAT and CDR2 FQNNGV.

A few counts support this clone. The gene calls are TRBV9 and TRBJ1-1; 9 nucleotides line up with TRBD1. The CDR3 length is 15 residues. The ends lost 3 bases at V and 4 bases at J; junction bases unmatched: 7. Germline values: CDR1 SGDLS, CDR2 YYNGEE. CDR3 sequence: CASSGGTGLSTEAFF. Here the CDR3 DNA reads TGTGCCAGCAGCGGAGGGACAGGGCTCAGCACTGAAGCTTTCTTT.

The J gene is TRBJ1-2, the V gene TRBV30; 7 nucleotides align to TRBD1. Germline CDR1 GTSNPN, CDR2 SVGIG (reference sequence). This CDR3 contains 12 residues. V lost 1 base, J lost 4 bases, and 0 bases stayed unmatched. CDR3 sequence: CAWSGDSYGYTF. The CDR3 coding sequence is TGTGCCTGGAGTGGGGACAGCTATGGCTACACCTTC.

This clone has a handful of counts. CDR3 in amino acids: CASSLVREASQFF. CDR3 nucleotide sequence: TGTGCCAGCAGCTTAGTCCGCGAGGCTAGTCAGTTCTTC. V gene TRBV7-2 combines with J gene TRBJ2-1; D is ambiguous. This CDR3 is 13 amino acids long. The V end lost 1 base, the J end lost 13 bases, and 14 bases lay between the germline ends. CDR1 SGHTA and CDR2 FQGNSA come from the germline V gene.

This clone was observed at least ten times. The chain uses TRBV5-6 and TRBJ2-1; tentatively, D is TRBD2 (6 bases). This CDR3 contains 16 residues. V was pared by 1 base and J by 0 bases, with 11 bases between. CDR1 and CDR2 from the germline V gene are SGHDT and YYEEEE. The CDR3 coding sequence is TGTGCCAGCAGCTTGTACGGGGGAAGCTCCTACAATGAGCAGTTCTTC. Its protein is CASSLYGGSSYNEQFF. Variable domain in full (rest from reference TRBV5-6 and TRBJ2-1): DAGVTQSPTHLIKTRGQQVTLRCSPKSGHDTVSWYQQALGQGPQFIFQYYEEEERQRGNFPDRFSGHQFPNYSSELNVNALLLGDSALYLCASSLYGGSSYNEQFFGPGTRLTVL.

This clone appeared a single time. The chain uses TRBV6-5 and TRBJ1-4, with D perhaps matching TRBD1 (5 bases). The V end was cut by 6 bases, the J end by 8 bases, with 13 bases between. CDR1 MNHEY and CDR2 SVGAGI come from the germline V gene. This CDR3 has 13 residues. The CDR3 DNA reads as TGTGCCAGCAGCGGCGCGGGGCGCGAAAAACTGTTTTTT. It codes for CASSGAGREKLFF.

As DNA, the CDR3 is TGTGCCACCAGTGAGGGCCACTCCTACGAGCAGTACTTC. Protein: CATSEGHSYEQYF. The J gene is TRBJ2-7, the V gene TRBV24-1; no firm D call. The CDR3 loop spans 13 amino acids. Germline V gives CDR1 KGHDR, CDR2 SFDVKD. Trimming took 4 bases from V and 0 from J, leaving 6 bases between them.

The rearrangement joins TRBV27 to TRBJ2-7, with D maybe TRBD1 (5 bases). The V and J ends lost 7 bases and 5 bases respectively, with 6 bases between them. Germline CDR1 MNHEY, CDR2 SMNVEV (reference sequence). CDR3 length: 10 residues. The CDR3 region is CASTRDEQYF. The CDR3 bases are TGTGCCAGCACCAGGGACGAGCAGTACTTC.